The rows below give T cell receptor beta chains drawn from one sample of a study of T cells after yellow fever vaccination. TCRdb reanalysed the 5' RACE reads using MiXCR and keeps one entry per CDR3 protein. Here the sample spans about 300,000 distinct CDR3 sequences, approximately 7% being singletons. The sample here was PBMCs, taken around 45 days after the first yellow fever vaccination. These receptors were collected from a man aged 18-30 years who received the YFV17D yellow fever vaccine. Both conserved end residues are part of each CDR3. A D gene is named only where the DNA matches it firmly. Rows give clone size only sometimes, using once, few, many, or a class for an expanded clone.

J gene,V gene,D gene,clone size,CDR3 DNA,CDR3 protein
TRBJ2-5,TRBV18,-,few,TGTGCCAGCTCACCACGGAGGGGCGCAGGGCAAGAGACCCAGTACTTC,CASSPRRGAGQETQYF
TRBJ2-3,TRBV7-3,-,few,TGTGCCAGCAGCTTCACAGTTACAGATACGCAGTATTTT,CASSFTVTDTQYF
TRBJ1-2,TRBV12-3/TRBV12-4,TRBD1,-,TGTGCCAGCAGTTTGGAGGGACAGGGAGCCTATGGCTACACCTTC,CASSLEGQGAYGYTF
TRBJ2-4,TRBV5-4,-,-,TGTGCCAGCAGCCTAGCCGGGCAGGGGGGGGACATTCAGTACTTC,CASSLAGQGGDIQYF
TRBJ2-1,TRBV20-1,-,-,TGCAGTGCTAGCGTGTCCCGGGCCAGCTCCTACAATGAGCAGTTCTTC,CSASVSRASSYNEQFF
TRBJ1-1,TRBV7-8,-,-,TGTGCCAGCAGCTTAGGGCCGGGAGGCGCTGAAGCTTTCTTT,CASSLGPGGAEAFF
TRBJ2-7,TRBV6-6,-,few,TGTGCCAGCAGTACGCGTGAAACCTACGAGCAGTACTTC,CASSTRETYEQYF
TRBJ1-6,TRBV7-9,TRBD1,many,TGTGCCAGCAGCGGGACAGACATTTCACCCCTCCACTTT,CASSGTDISPLHF
TRBJ2-2,TRBV5-1,-,many,TGCGCCAGCAGCCAGACAGATCCCGAAGGGGAGCTGTTTTTT,CASSQTDPEGELFF
TRBJ1-2,TRBV6-1,TRBD1,-,TGTGCCAGCACGGGTAGACAGGGAATTGTGAGTCACTATGGCTACACCTTC,CASTGRQGIVSHYGYTF
TRBJ2-4,TRBV27,-,-,TGTGCCAGCAGTTTAAAAAAGGGGGGGGACATTCAGTACTTC,CASSLKKGGDIQYF
TRBJ1-6,TRBV6-1,-,few,TGTGCCAGCCGAATCTCCTGGACAGTGGACTCACCCCTCCACTTT,CASRISWTVDSPLHF
TRBJ2-3,TRBV14,-,few,TGTGCCAGCAGCCAAGAAGTTGGTCACGGGGCAGATACGCAGTATTTT,CASSQEVGHGADTQYF
TRBJ1-1,TRBV6-2/TRBV6-3,-,many,TGTGCCAGCAGTTATTCGGGGAAAGCTTTCTTT,CASSYSGKAFF
TRBJ2-1,TRBV20-1,-,many,TGCAGTGCTAGAGATCGGCCCAGGCGCCCTGGCAATGAGCAGTTCTTC,CSARDRPRRPGNEQFF
TRBJ2-5,TRBV11-2,TRBD2,-,TGTGCCAGCAGCTTAGAATTCGGGCTAGCGGGGGAAGAGACCCAGTACTTC,CASSLEFGLAGEETQYF
TRBJ2-2,TRBV11-3,-,few,TGTGCCAGCAGCCCTTCGTTCGGGGAGCTGTTTTTT,CASSPSFGELFF
TRBJ1-5,TRBV9,-,-,TGTGCCAGCAGCGAGGGGACATCCGGCAATCAGCCCCAGCATTTT,CASSEGTSGNQPQHF
TRBJ2-3,TRBV6-4,-,many,TGTGCCAGCAGTGCCAAAGGGGACGGGGCAGATACGCAGTATTTT,CASSAKGDGADTQYF
TRBJ2-1,TRBV30,TRBD2,-,TGTGCCTGGACACTAGCGGGGGGGCCTAGTGAGCAGTTCTTC,CAWTLAGGPSEQFF
TRBJ2-1,TRBV5-1,-,-,TGCGCCAGCAGCTTGGGGGAGACTATGGATGAGCAGTTCTTC,CASSLGETMDEQFF
TRBJ1-2,TRBV6-2/TRBV6-3,-,many,TGTGCCAGCAGACGGACAGCTTATGGCTACACCTTC,CASRRTAYGYTF
TRBJ1-1,TRBV20-1,-,few,TGCAGTGCTAGAAACGACGGATTGAACACTGAAGCTTTCTTT,CSARNDGLNTEAFF
TRBJ2-3,TRBV27,-,few,TGTGCCAGCAAGGGGGTGGATTGGGATACGCAGTATTTT,CASKGVDWDTQYF
TRBJ2-1,TRBV19,TRBD2,few,TGTGCCAGTAGTCCTAGCGGGGGGAACAATGAGCAGTTCTTC,CASSPSGGNNEQFF
TRBJ2-3,TRBV12-3/TRBV12-4,-,-,TGTGCCAGCAGTTTTCAGTATACTAGCACAGATACGCAGTATTTT,CASSFQYTSTDTQYF
TRBJ2-4,TRBV6-2/TRBV6-3,TRBD1,few,TGTGCCAGCAGCCACAGGGGCCTGGTCAAAAACATTCAGTACTTC,CASSHRGLVKNIQYF
TRBJ1-5,TRBV7-9,-,few,TGTGCCAGCAGCTGGGGTGGGGGGTATAGCAATCAGCCCCAGCATTTT,CASSWGGGYSNQPQHF
TRBJ2-2,TRBV4-1,-,-,TGCGCCAGCAGCCTCTCGGGGCCCGACGGGGAGCTGTTTTTT,CASSLSGPDGELFF
TRBJ2-6,TRBV20-1,TRBD2,few,TGCAGTGCTTTAGCGGGTGGGAGCTCTGGGGCCAACGTCCTGACTTTC,CSALAGGSSGANVLTF
TRBJ2-2,TRBV29-1,-,many,TGCAGCTCAACAGGTCCGAACACCGGGGAGCTGTTTTTT,CSSTGPNTGELFF
TRBJ2-1,TRBV15,TRBD1,-,TGTGCCACCAGCAGAGTAACAGGGGGTGTCAATGAGCAGTTCTTC,CATSRVTGGVNEQFF
TRBJ2-4,TRBV6-2/TRBV6-3,-,few,TGTGCCAGCGGGCAGGTCAAAAACATTCAGTACTTC,CASGQVKNIQYF
TRBJ2-2,TRBV9,-,few,TGTGCCAGCAGCGTCGGTGGGGGCGCGGGGGAGCTGTTTTTT,CASSVGGGAGELFF
TRBJ2-3,TRBV5-1,TRBD1,few,TGCGCCAGCAGCCTTAGCGGCGGTTTTGGGGACAGGGCAGATACGCAGTATTTT,CASSLSGGFGDRADTQYF
TRBJ1-1,TRBV12-3/TRBV12-4,-,few,TGTGCCAGCAGCTCGGGGGGCGCAGAAACTGAAGCTTTCTTT,CASSSGGAETEAFF
TRBJ2-5,TRBV20-1,-,many,TGCAGTGCCCAGAGGTACCAAGAGACCCAGTACTTC,CSAQRYQETQYF
TRBJ1-1,TRBV6-1,-,few,TGTGCCAGCAGTGCGGCCTACGGGGTCGAAGTCAGGGCTTTCTTT,CASSAAYGVEVRAFF
TRBJ2-5,TRBV20-1,-,many,TGCAGTGCCCCGGAAGGGAGGCAAGAGACCCAGTACTTC,CSAPEGRQETQYF
TRBJ2-1,TRBV7-2,TRBD1,many,TGTGCCAGCAGCCAAAGACAGGGGCGCTACAATGAGCAGTTCTTC,CASSQRQGRYNEQFF
TRBJ1-1,TRBV25-1,-,-,TGTGCCAGCAGTGATGCCCGGGTGGGGGATACTGAAGCTTTCTTT,CASSDARVGDTEAFF
TRBJ1-6,TRBV5-1,-,few,TGCGCCAGCAGATTCCGGCTGGATGGTTCACCCCTCCACTTT,CASRFRLDGSPLHF
TRBJ2-7,TRBV6-1,TRBD1,few,TGTGCCAGCAGTGCCACAGGGGGCTCCCACGAGCAGTACTTC,CASSATGGSHEQYF
TRBJ2-2,TRBV6-2/TRBV6-3,TRBD1,-,TGTGCCAGCAGTTACTCGGAGTTCCACGGGACAGGAAAGACCGGGGAGCTGTTTTTT,CASSYSEFHGTGKTGELFF
TRBJ1-2,TRBV5-6,-,few,TGTGCCAGCAGCTTGGGGTCCCGGGAAACAGCCAACTATGGCTACACCTTC,CASSLGSRETANYGYTF
TRBJ2-7,TRBV5-1,TRBD1,many,TGCGCCAGCAGCTTGGCCTCAGGGGGCTCCTACGAGCAGTACTTC,CASSLASGGSYEQYF